Sequencing of this T cell receptor beta chain was carried out in a study of low-dose radiotherapy and immunotherapy resistance in tumors. The CDR3 length is 14 residues. With 5 bases clipped from V and 4 bases from J, the junction kept 4 bases outside the gene matches. CDR1 MNHEY and CDR2 SVGAGI come from the germline V gene. Primers targeting TRAV and TRBV primed first-strand cDNA, covering alpha and beta chains. Amplification of TCRs used a constant-region primer and V-primer adapter for around 19 PCR cycles. With in vitro transcription, the isolated mRNA was amplified. TCRdb passed the reads through MiXCR, listing each CDR3 protein once. This repertoire shows some 40,000 distinct CDR3 sequences, around 20% found once; its top ten account for 9.2%. This sample's time point: after trial treatment. The treatment here: LDRT plus nivolumab, ipilimumab, low-dose cyclophosphamide and aspirin (RACIN trial). Along with nivolumab and ipilimumab, donors received aspirin, low-dose cyclophosphamide and low-dose radiotherapy. Each eligible patient had an advanced solid tumor, and these tumors lacked tumor-infiltrating lymphocytes.

This clonotype was counted many times. This chain links TRBV6-5 with TRBJ1-1; 10 bases match TRBD1. This sequence originates from a female donor with ovarian cancer. The source was PBMCs, collected after low-dose radiotherapy plus immunotherapy. The CDR3 loop reads CASSRGQGSTEAFF. The DNA of the CDR3 is TGTGCCAGCAGTCGGGGACAGGGGAGCACTGAAGCTTTCTTT.